These 7 T cell receptor beta chains originate from one sample sequenced in a study of graft-versus-host responses after intestinal transplantation. The method was immunoSEQ multiplex PCR; TCRdb's version includes in-frame clones alone and lacks a portion of them. The sample consists of about 20,000 clones, roughly half of them appearing once. The sample in question was alloreactive CD4+ T cells from a mixed lymphocyte reaction culture, obtained before intestinal transplant. Subset given: CFSE-low proliferating T cells sorted from roughly six-day pre-transplant mixed lymphocyte reaction (GvH or HvG direction). The receptors stem from a human patient who received an intestinal transplant.

In its sample, this clone was seen a few times. The V gene is TRBV7-6, the J gene TRBJ1-2, with 7 bases aligning to TRBD1. Germline V gene lookup returns CDR1 SGHVS and CDR2 FNYEAQ. V lost 5 bases, J lost 8 bases, and 11 bases stayed unmatched. The CDR3 loop spans 14 amino acids. In nucleotides, the CDR3 is TGTGCCAGCAGCCCAGGGGGTGTTGGGGGCGGCTACACCTTC. Translating it yields CASSPGGVGGGYTF.

The chain carries TRBV5-1 and TRBJ2-2, with D hard to call. Deletions cut 7 bases from V and 0 bases from J, with 10 bases between. This CDR3 has 14 amino acids. Germline V CDR1 and CDR2: SGHRS, YFSETQ. The CDR3 protein is CASYGLANTGELFF. The CDR3 nucleotides are TGCGCCAGCTATGGCCTAGCGAACACCGGGGAGCTGTTTTTT.

Only a few counts were recorded for this clone. This chain connects TRBV9 to TRBJ2-1; 15 positions match TRBD2. V trimming: 0 bases; J trimming: 4 bases; junction bases outside the gene matches: 2. The CDR3 is 17 residues long. Germline assignment: CDR1 SGDLS and CDR2 YYNGEE. The CDR3 loop reads CASSVVGLAGGYNEQFF. The CDR3 DNA follows: TGTGCCAGCAGCGTAGTAGGACTAGCGGGGGGGTACAATGAGCAGTTCTTC.

The chain has TRBV2 and TRBJ2-1; no clear D. Germline assignment: CDR1 SNHLY and CDR2 FYNNEI. The CDR3 runs to 16 residues. Trimming removed 4 bases at V and 0 bases at J, with 13 bases between. Here the CDR3 reads CASSGLDSLSYNEQFF. CDR3 DNA sequence: TGTGCCAGCAGTGGGTTAGATAGCCTCTCCTACAATGAGCAGTTCTTC. The full variable domain, with the rest looked up from reference TRBV2 and TRBJ2-1, is EPEVTQTPSHQVTQMGQEVILRCVPISNHLYFYWYRQILGQKVEFLVSFYNNEISEKSEIFDDQFSVERPDGSNFTLKIRSTKLEDSAMYFCASSGLDSLSYNEQFFGPGTRLTVL.

This clone was seen a few times. The genes are TRBV11-2 and TRBJ2-7; TRBD2 agrees at 10 bases. With 4 bases clipped from V and 12 bases from J, the junction kept 12 bases outside the gene matches. CDR1 is SGHAT and CDR2 is FQNNGV in the germline V gene. The CDR3 is 14 residues long. CDR3 region: CASSSLAGTLGPYF. The CDR3 bases are TGTGCCAGCAGCTCACTAGCGGGGACCCTAGGGCCGTACTTC.

This clone was counted only a few times. The chain is built from TRBV5-1 and TRBJ1-1, with D unresolved. Trimming left V 2 bases short and J 1 base short, with 12 bases between. Germline V gene data show CDR1 as SGHRS and CDR2 as YFSETQ. This CDR3 contains 15 residues. CDR3 loop: CASSFAGMGNTEAFF. As DNA, the CDR3 is TGCGCCAGCAGCTTTGCGGGTATGGGGAACACTGAAGCTTTCTTT.

This clone was seen just once. The chain joins TRBV7-2 to TRBJ2-3, with TRBD1 matching over 7 bases. CDR3 length: 16 amino acids. The J segment lost 5 bases and the V segment lost 5 bases, leaving 13 bases of the junction unmatched. In germline, CDR1 is SGHTA, CDR2 FQGNSA. Written as DNA, the CDR3 is TGTGCCAGCAGCACTGCCGGAACGACAGGGCAAGATACGCAGTATTTT. Translated, it gives CASSTAGTTGQDTQYF.